The 20 T cell receptor beta chains below were found in one sample sequenced in a study of T-cell reconstitution after alpha-beta-depleted transplantation in children. The TCRbeta library incorporated unique molecular identifiers. MiXCR was run by TCRdb on the PCR reads, yielding one entry per CDR3 protein. The sample records about 540,000 distinct CDR3 sequences, around 20% being singletons. Material: PBMCs from the stem cell graft donor, obtained from the stem cell graft. These receptors came from a human donor who donated a stem cell graft to a child with acute lymphoblastic leukemia.

This clonotype came up a few times. The chain combines TRBV7-2 with TRBJ1-3; possibly TRBD1 for D (5 bases). Germline CDR1 SGHTA, CDR2 FQGNSA. The CDR3 is 13 residues long. V lost 8 bases, J lost 4 bases, and 12 bases lay in between. The CDR3 protein is CASRGGFGNTIYF. CDR3 nucleotide sequence: TGTGCCAGCCGTGGGGGGTTCGGAAACACCATATATTTT.

The table lists this clonotype with a few counts. This rearrangement joins TRBV5-1 to TRBJ1-5, with D unresolved. Germline V gene lookup returns CDR1 SGHRS and CDR2 YFSETQ. The CDR3 is 14 residues long. V was cut by 0 bases and J by 2 bases, with 6 bases left in between. CDR3 loop: CASSLEGRNQPQHF. The CDR3 coding sequence is TGCGCCAGCAGCTTGGAGGGTCGCAATCAGCCCCAGCATTTT.

J is TRBJ1-1 and V is TRBV4-1; possibly TRBD1 for D (5 bases). This CDR3 spans 15 amino acids. Germline lookup yields CDR1 MGHRA and CDR2 YSYEKL. V shed 5 bases and J shed 1 base, with 14 bases lying between them. The CDR3 spells CASSLSGAGNTEAFF. CDR3 DNA: TGCGCCAGCAGCTTATCCGGGGCGGGGAACACTGAAGCTTTCTTT.

This chain uses TRBV27 with TRBJ1-6; D is ambiguous. Trimming pared 3 bases from V and 9 bases from J, leaving 6 bases between. CDR3 size: 12 residues. The germline V gene has CDR1 MNHEY and CDR2 SMNVEV (reference sequence). The CDR3 nucleotides are TGTGCCAGCAGTTTTCGTGGTTCACCCCTCCACTTT. Translation: CASSFRGSPLHF.

The CDR3 spells CASSYIVLDGNYEQYF. The CDR3 DNA reads as TGTGCCAGCAGTTATATTGTGCTAGACGGAAACTACGAGCAGTACTTC. The chain uses TRBV6-5 and TRBJ2-7; no firm D call. V dropped 3 bases and J dropped 3 bases, with 18 bases sitting between them. Germline V gene data show CDR1 as MNHEY and CDR2 as SVGAGI. The CDR3 is 16 amino acids.

J is TRBJ2-1 and V is TRBV3-1, with TRBD2 matching 7 bases. The CDR3 loop spans 16 amino acids. CDR1 and CDR2 from the germline V gene are LGHDT and YNNKEL (reference sequence). With 4 bases clipped from V and 5 bases from J, the junction kept 11 bases outside the gene matches. In nucleotides, the CDR3 is TGTGCCAGCAGCCTAGTCCTGGGCGGGAGCGACAATGAGCAGTTCTTC. Translated, it gives CASSLVLGGSDNEQFF.

The J gene is TRBJ2-5, the V gene TRBV15; 8 bases are a match to TRBD2. Trimming at V came to 3 bases and at J to 4 bases, leaving 16 bases not matched to a gene. Germline CDR1 LNHNV, CDR2 YYDKDF (reference sequence). The CDR3 consists of 18 residues. CDR3 residues: CATSSYLKAGERGETQYF. CDR3 DNA sequence: TGTGCCACCAGCAGCTATTTGAAAGCGGGAGAAAGAGGAGAGACCCAGTACTTC.

This clonotype showed up just a few times. V is TRBV5-5 and J is TRBJ1-3; D is possibly TRBD1 (5 bases). The germline V gene has CDR1 SGHKS and CDR2 YYEKEE (reference sequence). This CDR3 spans 16 amino acids. The V end lost 2 bases, the J end lost 0 bases, and 12 bases lay between the germline ends. The CDR3 region is CASSLIGASSGNTIYF. The CDR3 DNA follows: TGTGCCAGCAGCTTAATCGGGGCCAGCTCTGGAAACACCATATATTTT.

This rearrangement joins TRBV7-6 to TRBJ2-7; TRBD1 matches 8 bases. Germline assignment: CDR1 SGHVS and CDR2 FNYEAQ. The length of the CDR3 is 15 residues. V lost 1 base, J lost 1 base, and 3 bases stayed unmatched. The CDR3 DNA follows: TGTGCCAGCAGCTTAGATGGGACAGGATCCTACGAGCAGTACTTC. Amino acids: CASSLDGTGSYEQYF.

The table lists this clonotype with a few counts. The CDR3 sequence is CASSLAPQGVIEQYF. The DNA of the CDR3 is TGTGCCAGCAGCTTAGCGCCACAGGGGGTAATCGAGCAGTACTTC. This rearrangement joins TRBV7-4 to TRBJ2-7; TRBD1 matches 8 bases. Germline V gene data show CDR1 as SGHVT and CDR2 as SQSDAQ. Trimming took 0 bases from V and 6 from J; bases not matched to a gene: 7. The CDR3 is 15 amino acids.

The rearrangement joins TRBV5-1 to TRBJ2-7; TRBD1 matches at 8 bases. Germline V CDR1 and CDR2: SGHRS, YFSETQ. The CDR3 loop spans 14 amino acids. After removal of 0 bases from V and 6 bases from J, the junction contained 5 bases not matched to a gene. In nucleotides, the CDR3 is TGCGCCAGCAGCTTGGCCGGGACAGGAACCGAGCAGTACTTC. Residues: CASSLAGTGTEQYF.

This clonotype came up a few times. The chain is built from TRBV15 and TRBJ2-1, with a weak D call TRBD2 (5 bases). CDR1 is LNHNV, CDR2 YYDKDF, per germline (reference sequence). This CDR3 comprises 15 residues. V lost 4 bases, J lost 0 bases, and 10 bases lay in between. This chain's CDR3 is CATSIGGSSYNEQFF. The CDR3, as DNA: TGTGCCACCAGCATAGGAGGTAGCTCCTACAATGAGCAGTTCTTC. The variable domain in full, with the rest retrieved from reference TRBV15 and TRBJ2-1, is DAMVIQNPRYQVTQFGKPVTLSCSQTLNHNVMYWYQQKSSQAPKLLFHYYDKDFNNEADTPDNFQSRRPNTSFCFLDIRSPGLGDTAMYLCATSIGGSSYNEQFFGPGTRLTVL.

J is TRBJ1-1 and V is TRBV6-2 or TRBV6-3, with D possibly being TRBD1 (6 bases). CDR3 length equals 18 residues. Per the germline V gene, CDR1 is MNHEY and CDR2 is SVGEGT. V gave up 0 bases and J gave up 5 bases, with 22 bases separating them. The DNA for the CDR3 is TGTGCCAGCAGTTACTCGATGAGGTTCGGGGGGCGCGCGACTGAAGCTTTCTTT. Translated, it gives CASSYSMRFGGRATEAFF.

This chain joins TRBV25-1 and TRBJ2-7; 12 bases are a match to TRBD2. The V gene end was trimmed by 4 bases and the J gene end by 6 bases; junction bases not matched to a gene: 4. This CDR3 spans 14 amino acids. Germline-derived CDR1 and CDR2 are MGHDK and SYGVNS. CDR3 protein: CASSVRLAGVEQYF. As DNA, the CDR3 is TGTGCCAGCAGTGTGAGACTAGCGGGAGTCGAGCAGTACTTC.

This clonotype was counted a few times. V and J are TRBV11-2 and TRBJ1-5, with D possibly being TRBD1 (5 bases). CDR3 length: 17 amino acids. V lost 2 bases and J 1 base, leaving 15 bases between the germline ends. The germline gives CDR1 SGHAT, CDR2 FQNNGV. In DNA form, the CDR3 reads TGTGCCAGCAGCTTATCCGGGGGACTCCGCAGCAATCAGCCCCAGCATTTT. It encodes CASSLSGGLRSNQPQHF.

This clonotype was counted a few times. The chain carries TRBV12-3 or TRBV12-4 and TRBJ2-7; 7 bases agree with TRBD2. J lost 5 bases, V lost 4 bases, and 8 bases had no gene match. The CDR3 has 14 amino acids. The CDR3: CASSSGLVLDEQYF. The CDR3 DNA reads TGTGCCAGCAGTTCCGGACTAGTTCTCGACGAGCAGTACTTC.

This clonotype came up a few times. The V and J genes are TRBV20-1 and TRBJ2-3; 8 bases are a match to TRBD1. With 6 bases clipped from V and 4 bases from J, the junction kept 6 bases outside the gene matches. CDR3 length: 13 residues. Per germline, CDR1 DFQATT and CDR2 SNEGSKA (reference sequence). The CDR3 coding sequence is TGCAGTGCGGTGACAGGGGTGGCAGATACGCAGTATTTT. Amino acid sequence: CSAVTGVADTQYF.

The chain has TRBV18 and TRBJ1-5, with TRBD1 matching over 7 bases. The CDR3 spans 15 residues. The germline CDR1 and CDR2 sequences are KGHSH and LQKENI. Trimming removed 6 bases from V and 5 bases from J; junction bases left unmatched: 10. CDR3 nucleotide sequence: TGTGCCAGCTCGTCGGTAGGGGGCGACTATCAGCCCCAGCATTTT. It codes for CASSSVGGDYQPQHF. Full variable domain (remainder filled in from reference TRBV18 and TRBJ1-5): NAGVMQNPRHLVRRRGQEARLRCSPMKGHSHVYWYRQLPEEGLKFMVYLQKENIIDESGMPKERFSAEFPKEGPSILRIQQVVRGDSAAYFCASSSVGGDYQPQHFGDGTRLSIL.

The V gene is TRBV7-9, the J gene TRBJ1-2, with 7 bases fitting TRBD1. J gave up 3 bases and V 8 bases, and 18 bases lay outside the gene matches. CDR3 length equals 17 residues. Germline V gives CDR1 SEHNR, CDR2 FQNEAQ (reference sequence). CDR3 region: CASGAGTDIEGYYGYTF. DNA of the CDR3: TGTGCCAGCGGCGCCGGGACAGACATAGAGGGATACTATGGCTACACCTTC.

The rearrangement joins TRBV12-3 or TRBV12-4 to TRBJ2-5; D is perhaps TRBD2 (5 bases). CDR3 length: 18 amino acids. Trimming left V 2 bases short and J 3 bases short, with 22 bases between. In DNA form, the CDR3 reads TGTGCCAGCAGTTTAAGTCTTGTGGCGGGTCTAGCAGAAGAGACCCAGTACTTC. Its translation is CASSLSLVAGLAEETQYF.